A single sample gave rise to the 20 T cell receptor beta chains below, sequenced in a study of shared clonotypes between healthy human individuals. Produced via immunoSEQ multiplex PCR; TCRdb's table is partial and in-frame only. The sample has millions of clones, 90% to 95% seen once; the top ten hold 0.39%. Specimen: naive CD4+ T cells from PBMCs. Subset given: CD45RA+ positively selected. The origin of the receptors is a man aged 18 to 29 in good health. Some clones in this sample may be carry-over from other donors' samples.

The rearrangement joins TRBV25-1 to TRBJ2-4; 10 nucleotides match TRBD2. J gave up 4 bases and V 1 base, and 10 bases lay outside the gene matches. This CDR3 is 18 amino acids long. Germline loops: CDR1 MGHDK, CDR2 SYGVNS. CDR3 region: CASSELVGSGRQKNIQYF. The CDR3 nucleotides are TGTGCCAGCAGTGAATTAGTAGGTAGCGGGAGGCAAAAAAACATTCAGTACTTC.

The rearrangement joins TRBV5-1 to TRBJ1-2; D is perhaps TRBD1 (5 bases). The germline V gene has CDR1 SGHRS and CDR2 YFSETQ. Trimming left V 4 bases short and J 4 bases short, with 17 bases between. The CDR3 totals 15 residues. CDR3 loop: CASSPSGGGGYGYTF. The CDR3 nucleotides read TGCGCCAGCAGCCCTAGCGGCGGGGGTGGCTATGGCTACACCTTC.

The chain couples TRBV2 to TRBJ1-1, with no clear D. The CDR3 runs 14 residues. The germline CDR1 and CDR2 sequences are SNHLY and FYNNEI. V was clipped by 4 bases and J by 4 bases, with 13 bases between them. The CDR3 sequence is CASSVKREGTEAFF. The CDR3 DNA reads TGTGCCAGCAGTGTTAAAAGGGAAGGCACTGAAGCTTTCTTT.

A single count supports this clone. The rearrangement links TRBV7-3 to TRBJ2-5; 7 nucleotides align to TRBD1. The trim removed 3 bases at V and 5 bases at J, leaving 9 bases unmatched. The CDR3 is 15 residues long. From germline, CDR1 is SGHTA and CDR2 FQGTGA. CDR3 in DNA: TGTGCCAGCAGCTTTCAAACAGGGGTGGGCGAGACCCAGTACTTC. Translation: CASSFQTGVGETQYF.

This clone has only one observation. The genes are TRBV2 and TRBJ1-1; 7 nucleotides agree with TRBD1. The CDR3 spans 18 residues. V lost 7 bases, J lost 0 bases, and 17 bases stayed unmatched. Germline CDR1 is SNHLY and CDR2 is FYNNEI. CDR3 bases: TGTGCCAGCACCGTCGTGGACAGGCCCGACATCATGAACACTGAAGCTTTCTTT. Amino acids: CASTVVDRPDIMNTEAFF.

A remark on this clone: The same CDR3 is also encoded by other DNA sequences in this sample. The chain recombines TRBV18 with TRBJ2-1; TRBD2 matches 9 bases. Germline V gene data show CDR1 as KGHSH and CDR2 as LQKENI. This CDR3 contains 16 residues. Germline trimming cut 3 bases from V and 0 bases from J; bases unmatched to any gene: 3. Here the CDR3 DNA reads TGTGCCAGCTCACCCCTAGCGGGAAGCTCCTACAATGAGCAGTTCTTC. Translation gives CASSPLAGSSYNEQFF.

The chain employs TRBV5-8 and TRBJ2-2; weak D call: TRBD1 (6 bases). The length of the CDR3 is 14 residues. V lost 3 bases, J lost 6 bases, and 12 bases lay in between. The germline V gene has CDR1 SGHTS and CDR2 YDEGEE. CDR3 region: CASSSLTGPGELFF. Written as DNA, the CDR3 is TGTGCCAGCAGCTCACTGACAGGCCCCGGGGAGCTGTTTTTT.

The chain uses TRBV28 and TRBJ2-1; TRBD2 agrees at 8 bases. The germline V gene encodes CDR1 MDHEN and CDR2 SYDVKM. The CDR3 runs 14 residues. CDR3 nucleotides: TGTGCTCTACGACCCCGGGGGGGGTACAATGAGCAGTTCTTC. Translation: CALRPRGGYNEQFF.

This chain's CDR3 is CASSSGQGGGSYEQYF. In DNA form, the CDR3 reads TGTGCCAGCAGCTCGGGACAGGGGGGGGGATCCTACGAGCAGTACTTC. The chain is built from TRBV5-4 and TRBJ2-7; 11 nucleotides line up with TRBD1. The CDR3 totals 16 residues. Germline loops: CDR1 SGHNT, CDR2 YYREEE (reference sequence). The ends lost 3 bases at V and 1 base at J; junction bases unmatched: 6.

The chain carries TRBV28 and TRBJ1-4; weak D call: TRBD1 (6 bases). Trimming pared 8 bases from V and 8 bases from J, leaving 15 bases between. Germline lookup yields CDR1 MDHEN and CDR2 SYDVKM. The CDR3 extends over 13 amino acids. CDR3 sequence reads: CASRRQGIEKLFF. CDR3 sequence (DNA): TGTGCCAGCCGTCGCCAGGGGATAGAAAAACTGTTTTTT.

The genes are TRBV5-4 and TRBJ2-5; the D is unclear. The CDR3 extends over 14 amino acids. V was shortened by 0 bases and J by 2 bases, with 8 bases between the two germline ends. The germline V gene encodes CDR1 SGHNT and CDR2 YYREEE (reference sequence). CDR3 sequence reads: CASSLVTQQETQYF. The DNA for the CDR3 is TGTGCCAGCAGCTTGGTGACCCAACAAGAGACCCAGTACTTC.

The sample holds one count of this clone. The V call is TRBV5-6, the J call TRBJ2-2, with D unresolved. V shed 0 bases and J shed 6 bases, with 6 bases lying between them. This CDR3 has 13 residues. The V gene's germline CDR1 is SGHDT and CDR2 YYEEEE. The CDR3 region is CASSLGFPGELFF. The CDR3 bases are TGTGCCAGCAGCTTGGGGTTTCCCGGGGAGCTGTTTTTT.

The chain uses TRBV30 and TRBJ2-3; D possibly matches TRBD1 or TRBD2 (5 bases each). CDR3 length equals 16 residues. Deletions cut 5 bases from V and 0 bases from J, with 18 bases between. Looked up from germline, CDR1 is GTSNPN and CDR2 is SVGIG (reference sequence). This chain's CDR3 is CAWVRDRVSSTDTQYF. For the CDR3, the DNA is TGTGCCTGGGTCAGGGACCGAGTGAGTAGCACAGATACGCAGTATTTT. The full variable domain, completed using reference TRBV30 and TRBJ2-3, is SQTIHQWPATLVQPVGSPLSLECTVEGTSNPNLYWYRQAAGRGLQLLFYSVGIGQISSEVPQNLSASRPQDRQFILSSKKLLLSDSGFYLCAWVRDRVSSTDTQYFGPGTRLTVL.

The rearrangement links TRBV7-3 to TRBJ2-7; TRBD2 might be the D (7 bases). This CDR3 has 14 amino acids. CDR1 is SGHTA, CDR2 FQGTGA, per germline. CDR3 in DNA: TGTGCGCTCACGCAAGGGGGGGGCGCAGACGAGCAGTACTTC. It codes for CALTQGGGADEQYF.

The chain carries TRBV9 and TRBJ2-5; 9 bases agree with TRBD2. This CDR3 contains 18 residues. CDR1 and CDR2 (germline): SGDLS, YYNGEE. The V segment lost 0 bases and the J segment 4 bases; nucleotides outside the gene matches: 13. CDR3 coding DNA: TGTGCCAGCAGCGTAGAAGGCGCGGGAGGGCCTTCTTTAGAGACCCAGTACTTC. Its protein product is CASSVEGAGGPSLETQYF.

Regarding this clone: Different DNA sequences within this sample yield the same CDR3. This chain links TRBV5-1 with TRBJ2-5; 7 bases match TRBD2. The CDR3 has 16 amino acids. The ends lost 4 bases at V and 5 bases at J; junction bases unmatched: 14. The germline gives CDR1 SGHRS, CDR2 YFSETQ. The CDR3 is CASSLGVAGAGETQYF. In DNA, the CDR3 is TGCGCCAGCAGCCTTGGGGTGGCGGGAGCAGGGGAGACCCAGTACTTC.

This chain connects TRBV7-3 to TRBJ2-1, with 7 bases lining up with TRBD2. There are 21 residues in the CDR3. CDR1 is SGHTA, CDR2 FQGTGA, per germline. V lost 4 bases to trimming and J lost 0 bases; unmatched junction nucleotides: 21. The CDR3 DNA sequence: TGTGCCAGCAGCTCTCGCCCAGTGGTAGCGGGCGCCCCGGGCTCCTACAATGAGCAGTTCTTC. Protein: CASSSRPVVAGAPGSYNEQFF.

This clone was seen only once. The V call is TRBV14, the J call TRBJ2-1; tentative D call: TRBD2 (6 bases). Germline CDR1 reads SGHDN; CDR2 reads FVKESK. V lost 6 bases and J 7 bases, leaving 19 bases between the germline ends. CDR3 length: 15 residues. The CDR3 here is CASSQYRDSRNEQFF. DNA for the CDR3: TGTGCCAGCAGTCAGTACCGGGACTCCCGAAATGAGCAGTTCTTC.

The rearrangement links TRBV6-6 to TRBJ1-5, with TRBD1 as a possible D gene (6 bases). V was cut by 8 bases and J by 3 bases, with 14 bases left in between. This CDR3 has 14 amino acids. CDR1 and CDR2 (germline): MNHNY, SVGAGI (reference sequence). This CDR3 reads CASWAGAINQPQHF. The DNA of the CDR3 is TGTGCCAGCTGGGCAGGGGCTATCAATCAGCCCCAGCATTTT.

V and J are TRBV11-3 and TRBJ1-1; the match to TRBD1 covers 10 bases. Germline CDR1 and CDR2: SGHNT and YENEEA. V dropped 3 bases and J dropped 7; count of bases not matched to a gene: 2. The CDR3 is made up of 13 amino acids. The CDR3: CASSLGQGNEAFF. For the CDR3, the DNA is TGTGCCAGCAGCTTGGGACAGGGGAATGAAGCTTTCTTT.